This T cell receptor beta chain is from a study of cytomegalovirus exposure and HLA in healthy donors. Broader study findings: Across donors, most TCRs were seen rarely, yet some public ones were widespread. Some V segments could not be told apart, so they were left out, TRBV6-2 and TRBV6-3 among them.

Trimming pared 8 bases from V and 2 bases from J, leaving 16 bases between. CDR1 and CDR2 from the germline V gene are MNHEY and SMNVEV (reference sequence). This CDR3 contains 15 residues. PCR employed 60 Vbeta and 13 Jbeta primers. Method: immunoSEQ multiplex PCR; TCRdb's copy keeps in-frame clones and lacks some. Altogether 77,000 or so clones are present, 78% being singletons, with the ten largest covering around 1.5%. This clone was picked up one time. Its specificity is unknown. The chain is built from TRBV27 and TRBJ2-1, with D perhaps matching TRBD1 (5 bases). This TCR came from a man aged 35 to 55 in good health and CMV-seronegative. Sequenced input: PBMCs. In DNA, the CDR3 is TGTGCCAGCTGTCCCCAGGAAGGGGCCTACAATGAGCAGTTCTTC. Translated: CASCPQEGAYNEQFF.